These 11 T cell receptor beta chains were all obtained from the same sample, sequenced in a study of cytomegalovirus exposure and HLA in healthy donors. Vbeta (60) and Jbeta (13) primers were used in the PCR. Repertoires were generated with immunoSEQ multiplex PCR, while TCRdb's copy carries only in-frame clones and drops some. The sample has around 200,000 clones, roughly 78% seen once. The sequenced material came from PBMCs. The receptors here all came from a woman in her twenties or thirties in good health and CMV-seropositive.

The CDR3 sequence: CASSRDSISQETQYF. Here the CDR3 DNA reads TGTGCCAGCTCTCGGGATTCGATCAGTCAAGAGACCCAGTACTTC. The gene calls are TRBV5-6 and TRBJ2-5, with a weak D call TRBD2 (5 bases). V was cut by 7 bases and J by 2 bases, with 18 bases left in between. Germline values: CDR1 SGHDT, CDR2 YYEEEE. The CDR3 runs to 15 residues.

Points on this clone: The junction does not match germline at one end; this may be a read error. The chain combines TRBV30 with TRBJ2-7; D call uncertain. The germline CDR1 and CDR2 sequences are GTSNPN and SVGIG (reference sequence). This CDR3 is built from 11 residues. In nucleotides, the CDR3 is TGTGCCTGGAGCACACGACTGATCTTTAACTTC. Translating it yields CAWSTRLIFNF. Based on the CDR3 plus reference TRBV30 and TRBJ2-7, the full variable domain is SQTIHQWPATLVQPVGSPLSLECTVEGTSNPNLYWYRQAAGRGLQLLFYSVGIGQISSEVPQNLSASRPQDRQFILSSKKLLLSDSGFYLCAWSTRLIFNFGPGTRLTVT.

CDR3 amino acids: CASSATSGRYYEQYF. The CDR3 nucleotides are TGTGCCAGCAGCGCGACTAGCGGGAGGTACTACGAGCAGTACTTC. The chain uses TRBV9 and TRBJ2-7, with TRBD2 identical over 13 bases. The CDR3 runs to 15 residues. Germline assignment: CDR1 SGDLS and CDR2 YYNGEE. Losses at the gene ends were 3 bases for V and 3 bases for J; bases not matched to a gene: 3.

This chain joins TRBV2 and TRBJ1-1; D remains ambiguous. CDR1 and CDR2 from the germline V gene are SNHLY and FYNNEI. Trimming took off 4 bases at V and 3 bases at J, with 12 bases between the two ends. This CDR3 spans 14 amino acids. The DNA of the CDR3 is TGTGCCAGCAGTGTACGGTTGATCCACACTGAAGCTTTCTTT. This translates into CASSVRLIHTEAFF.

This sequence joins TRBV30 and TRBJ1-2, with 9 nucleotides matching TRBD1. Trimming took 0 bases from V and 4 from J; bases not matched to a gene: 9. Germline loops: CDR1 GTSNPN, CDR2 SVGIG (reference sequence). The CDR3 has 16 amino acids. The DNA for the CDR3 is TGTGCCTGGAGTGTACAGCTGGGACAGGGAATCTATGGCTACACCTTC. Encoded protein: CAWSVQLGQGIYGYTF. Together with reference TRBV30 and TRBJ1-2, the CDR3 gives the full variable domain: SQTIHQWPATLVQPVGSPLSLECTVEGTSNPNLYWYRQAAGRGLQLLFYSVGIGQISSEVPQNLSASRPQDRQFILSSKKLLLSDSGFYLCAWSVQLGQGIYGYTFGSGTRLTVV.

The chain links TRBV6-5 to TRBJ2-7; D might be TRBD1 (6 bases). The V end was cut by 6 bases, the J end by 2 bases, with 14 bases between. The germline V gene encodes CDR1 MNHEY and CDR2 SVGAGI. The CDR3 spans 14 residues. CDR3 region: CASSSSRGPYEQYF. CDR3 sequence (DNA): TGTGCCAGCAGCTCCTCCAGGGGACCCTACGAGCAGTACTTC.

The chain joins TRBV2 to TRBJ1-4; unclear D gene. The CDR3 is 14 residues long. Germline CDR1 reads SNHLY; CDR2 reads FYNNEI. The V end lost 1 base, the J end lost 8 bases, and 11 bases lay between the germline ends. CDR3 in amino acids: CASSEGNRKEKLFF. For the CDR3, the DNA is TGTGCCAGCAGTGAAGGGAACAGAAAGGAAAAACTGTTTTTT.

The chain carries TRBV4-2 and TRBJ2-1, with 8 positions matching TRBD2. The V gene's germline CDR1 is LGHNA and CDR2 YNFKEQ. V trimming: 7 bases; J trimming: 4 bases; junction bases outside the gene matches: 6. The CDR3 contains 14 residues. The CDR3 region is CASMPAGDYNEQFF. CDR3 nucleotide sequence: TGTGCCAGCATGCCAGCGGGGGATTACAATGAGCAGTTCTTC.

This chain joins TRBV4-1 and TRBJ2-7; 13 positions agree with TRBD2. V was pared by 4 bases and J by 0 bases, with 9 bases of the junction left unmatched. This CDR3 is 18 amino acids long. Germline CDR1 and CDR2: MGHRA and YSYEKL. The CDR3 coding sequence is TGCGCCAGCAGCCGGGGCGGACTAGCGGGGGCCAACTCCTACGAGCAGTACTTC. This encodes CASSRGGLAGANSYEQYF.

V is TRBV25-1 and J is TRBJ1-1; a weak D match, TRBD1 (5 bases). From germline, CDR1 is MGHDK and CDR2 SYGVNS. V shed 6 bases and J shed 3 bases, with 20 bases lying between them. This CDR3 is built from 16 residues. CDR3 in DNA: TGTGCCAGCAGCCCTCCCTGGGGGGAGGTCGACACTGAAGCTTTCTTT. Its protein product is CASSPPWGEVDTEAFF.

The rearrangement uses TRBV5-4 and TRBJ2-4; 12 bases are shared with TRBD2. Unmatched junction bases numbered 13, after V lost 3 bases and J lost 3 bases. This CDR3 comprises 19 residues. Germline-derived CDR1 and CDR2 are SGHNT and YYREEE (reference sequence). The CDR3 here is CASSSGGLAGGGSKNIQYF. DNA of the CDR3: TGTGCCAGCAGCTCTGGGGGGCTAGCGGGAGGGGGTAGCAAAAACATTCAGTACTTC.